The clone carrying this T cell receptor (beta chain) was found many times. Its cognate antigen is unknown. This sample is drawn from a study of T cells in Graves' hyperthyroidism and ophthalmopathy. Overall study findings and caveats: The majority of expanded thyroid clonotypes above 0.001 also appeared in blood.

TCR beta CDR3 regions were amplified from RNA. HTBI primers were the set used in a first-round RT-PCR of the TCR CDR3. TCRdb reprocessed the multiplex PCR reads via MiXCR and lists one record per CDR3 protein. The sample shows about 510,000 distinct CDR3 sequences, around 15% of them seen only once. The source of this sequence is a woman between 35 and 50 years old with Graves' hyperthyroidism. Sequencing used blood.

The CDR3: CASSQPQGRETQYF. In nucleotides, the CDR3 is TGTGCCAGCAGCCAACCACAGGGGAGAGAGACCCAGTACTTC. This sequence joins TRBV3-1 and TRBJ2-5; 7 bases agree with TRBD1. V shed 2 bases, J shed 4 bases, and the junction held 4 bases outside the gene matches. From germline, CDR1 is LGHDT and CDR2 YNNKEL (reference sequence). CDR3 length: 14 residues.